These T cell receptor beta chains were read from a single sample in a study of T-cell memory formation after mild COVID-19. TCRdb redid the calling of the 5' RACE reads with MiXCR, one entry per CDR3 protein. The profile covers about 39,000 distinct CDR3 sequences, with approximately 6.5% appearing a single time and under 0.95% taken by the ten largest. The sequenced material came from PBMCs or a T cell subset sorted from them (not recorded which). The receptors shown here come from an adult who had mild COVID-19 (a few samples of this study predate the infection). Cell type and time point are not known. Both conserved end residues are part of each CDR3. A D gene is named only where the DNA matches it firmly. Rows may omit the clone size; those that give it use once, few, many or a size class.

v_call,clone_size,d_call,j_call,cdr3_aa,cdr3_nt
TRBV20-1,many,.,TRBJ2-3,CSARDSSGSTDTQYF,TGCAGTGCTAGAGATAGTTCGGGGTCCACAGATACGCAGTATTTT
TRBV24-1,many,TRBD2,TRBJ2-1,CATSDSRLAGDNEQFF,TGTGCCACCAGTGATTCCCGACTAGCGGGAGATAATGAGCAGTTCTTC
TRBV12-3/TRBV12-4,.,.,TRBJ1-5,CASSPAGGGQPQHF,TGTGCCAGCAGCCCAGCGGGAGGGGGACAGCCCCAGCATTTT
TRBV5-1,many,TRBD2,TRBJ2-3,CASSLTGGSGGPDTQYF,TGCGCCAGCAGCTTGACCGGGGGGAGCGGGGGACCAGATACGCAGTATTTT
TRBV5-1,few,TRBD1,TRBJ1-1,CASRRGQTEAFF,TGCGCCAGCAGGAGGGGGCAAACTGAAGCTTTCTTT
TRBV7-9,many,.,TRBJ1-5,CASSLDGVQPQHF,TGTGCCAGCAGCTTAGATGGGGTTCAGCCCCAGCATTTT
TRBV25-1,.,TRBD1,TRBJ1-6,CASRLGTGGNNSPLHF,TGTGCCAGCAGGCTCGGGACAGGGGGTAATAATTCACCCCTCCACTTT
TRBV12-3/TRBV12-4,many,.,TRBJ1-3,CASSPGQPGSGNTIYF,TGTGCCAGCAGTCCAGGACAACCAGGCTCTGGAAACACCATATATTTT
TRBV29-1,many,TRBD1,TRBJ2-7,CSAGQDYEQYF,TGCAGCGCGGGACAGGATTACGAGCAGTACTTC
TRBV5-6,.,.,TRBJ1-1,CASSLVWANTEAFF,TGTGCCAGCAGCTTAGTATGGGCAAACACTGAAGCTTTCTTT
TRBV5-6,many,TRBD2,TRBJ2-3,CASSYRLAGYTDTQYF,TGTGCCAGCAGCTACCGACTAGCGGGATACACAGATACGCAGTATTTT
TRBV2,few,.,TRBJ2-3,CASSAGETDTQYF,TGTGCCAGCAGTGCCGGGGAGACAGATACGCAGTATTTT
TRBV7-9,many,.,TRBJ2-7,CASSADFTEQYF,TGTGCCAGCAGCGCGGACTTTACCGAGCAGTACTTC
TRBV6-1,.,TRBD1,TRBJ2-7,CASSEFSGLGQGYEQYF,TGTGCCAGCAGTGAATTTTCTGGTTTGGGACAGGGTTACGAGCAGTACTTC
TRBV5-1,many,TRBD2,TRBJ2-1,CASSSQAGGLNNEQFF,TGCGCCAGCAGCTCACAAGCGGGGGGGCTAAACAATGAGCAGTTCTTC
TRBV7-7,many,.,TRBJ2-2,CASSSSWGTGELFF,TGTGCCAGCAGCTCCTCATGGGGGACCGGGGAGCTGTTTTTT
TRBV3-1,.,TRBD2,TRBJ2-1,CASRRLASDEQFF,TGTGCCAGCAGGCGACTAGCTTCAGATGAGCAGTTCTTC
TRBV29-1,.,.,TRBJ2-6,CSVEVVSGANVLTF,TGCAGCGTTGAAGTGGTCTCTGGGGCCAACGTCCTGACTTTC
TRBV7-8,.,TRBD1,TRBJ1-5,CASSPRDRSGYSNQPQHF,TGTGCCAGCAGCCCCAGGGACAGGAGTGGATATAGCAATCAGCCCCAGCATTTT
TRBV7-2,many,.,TRBJ1-2,CASSLRGGQTRNYGYTF,TGTGCCAGCAGCTTACGCGGCGGACAGACCAGGAACTATGGCTACACCTTC
TRBV9,few,.,TRBJ1-4,CASSKLGTQGQGEKLFF,TGTGCCAGCAGCAAACTAGGGACCCAGGGTCAAGGTGAAAAACTGTTTTTT
TRBV11-3,few,TRBD2,TRBJ2-1,CASSPGGASGAPEQFF,TGTGCCAGCAGCCCAGGGGGGGCTAGCGGGGCCCCCGAGCAGTTCTTC
TRBV5-1,few,.,TRBJ2-3,CASSLQGGTDTQYF,TGCGCCAGCAGCTTGCAGGGCGGCACAGATACGCAGTATTTT
TRBV5-1,.,.,TRBJ2-1,CASSFGTPSRAYEKFF,TGCGCCAGCAGCTTCGGGACTCCGAGCCGGGCATATGAAAAGTTCTTC
TRBV3-1,few,.,TRBJ2-3,CASSQRTRTTDTQYF,TGTGCCAGCAGCCAAAGGACTCGTACGACAGATACGCAGTATTTT
TRBV2,few,TRBD1,TRBJ1-5,CASKKDRGGQPQHF,TGTGCCAGCAAGAAGGACAGGGGTGGTCAGCCCCAGCATTTT
TRBV6-5,many,.,TRBJ2-5,CASSTSSPQETQYF,TGTGCCAGCTCAACTAGTAGCCCCCAAGAGACCCAGTACTTC
TRBV21-1,few,.,TRBJ2-7,CASSPRGGQKNSYEQYF,TGTGCCAGCAGCCCCCGAGGGGGACAAAAAAACTCCTACGAGCAGTACTTC
TRBV24-1,many,TRBD2,TRBJ2-1,CATSDFRLAGGDNEQFF,TGTGCCACCAGTGATTTCCGACTAGCGGGAGGCGACAATGAGCAGTTCTTC
TRBV7-2,few,.,TRBJ2-7,CASSLGTNLEQYF,TGTGCCAGCAGCTTAGGGACTAACCTCGAGCAGTACTTC
TRBV4-1,many,.,TRBJ2-5,CASSPPWGDGHGETQYF,TGCGCCAGCAGCCCCCCCTGGGGCGACGGACACGGGGAGACCCAGTACTTC
TRBV7-9,many,.,TRBJ2-1,CASSLHDRTYNEQFF,TGTGCCAGCAGCTTACACGACCGGACTTACAATGAGCAGTTCTTC